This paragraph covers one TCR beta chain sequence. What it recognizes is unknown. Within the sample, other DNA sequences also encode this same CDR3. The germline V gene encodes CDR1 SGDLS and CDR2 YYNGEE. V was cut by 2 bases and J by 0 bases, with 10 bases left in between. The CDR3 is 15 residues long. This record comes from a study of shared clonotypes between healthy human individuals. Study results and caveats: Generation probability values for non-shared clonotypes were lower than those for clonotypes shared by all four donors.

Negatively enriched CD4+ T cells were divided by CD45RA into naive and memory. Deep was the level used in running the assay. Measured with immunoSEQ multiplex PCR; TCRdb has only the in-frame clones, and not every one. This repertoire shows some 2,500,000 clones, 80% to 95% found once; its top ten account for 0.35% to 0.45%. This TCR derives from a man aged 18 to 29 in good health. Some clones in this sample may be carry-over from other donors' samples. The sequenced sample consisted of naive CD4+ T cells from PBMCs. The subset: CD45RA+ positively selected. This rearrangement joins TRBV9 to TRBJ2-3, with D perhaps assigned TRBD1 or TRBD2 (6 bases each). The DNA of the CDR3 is TGTGCCAGCAGCGTCGGGGGCCCGAGCACAGATACGCAGTATTTT. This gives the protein CASSVGGPSTDTQYF.